This T cell receptor (beta chain) stems from a study of blood T cell repertoires in COVID-19. Study-level background: Samples representing acute and convalescent COVID-19 were sourced from the United States, Italy and Spain. Sample material is recorded as cDNA or gDNA derived from T cells, B-cell-depleted T cells, or PBMCs.

Followed longitudinally, the Seattle patients had been enrolled during active infection. The CDR3 is 13 residues long. Germline lookup yields CDR1 SGHNT and CDR2 YYREEE (reference sequence). Trimming left V 4 bases short and J 4 bases short, with 9 bases between. Clones were read by immunoSEQ multiplex PCR, and TCRdb kept only the in-frame ones, dropping some. The sample contains approximately 150,000 clones, approximately 90% of which appear only once. Sequenced material: peripheral blood. The sequence was obtained from a man aged 18 to 29 with COVID-19, enrolled during active disease. The V gene is TRBV5-4, the J gene TRBJ1-3; D uncertain. CDR3 sequence (DNA): TGTGCCAGCAGCACCGGGTTGGGAAACACCATATATTTT. Translation gives CASSTGLGNTIYF.